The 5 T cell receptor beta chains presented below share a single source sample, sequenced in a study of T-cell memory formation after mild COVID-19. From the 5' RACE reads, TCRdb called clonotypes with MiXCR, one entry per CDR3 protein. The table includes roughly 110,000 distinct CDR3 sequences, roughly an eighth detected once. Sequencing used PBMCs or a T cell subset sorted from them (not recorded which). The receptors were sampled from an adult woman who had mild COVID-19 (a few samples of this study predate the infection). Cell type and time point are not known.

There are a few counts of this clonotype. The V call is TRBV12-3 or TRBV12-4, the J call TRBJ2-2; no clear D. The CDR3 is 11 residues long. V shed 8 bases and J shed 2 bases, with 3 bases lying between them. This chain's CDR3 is CASDNTGELFF. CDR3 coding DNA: TGTGCCAGCGATAACACCGGGGAGCTGTTTTTT.

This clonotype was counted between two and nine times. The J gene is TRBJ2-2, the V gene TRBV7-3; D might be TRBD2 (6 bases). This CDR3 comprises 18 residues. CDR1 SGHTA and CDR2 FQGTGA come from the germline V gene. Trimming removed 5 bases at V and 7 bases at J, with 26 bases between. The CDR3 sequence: CASSPQTWGENRGGELFF. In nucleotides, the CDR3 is TGTGCCAGCAGCCCCCAAACATGGGGGGAGAATAGGGGCGGGGAGCTGTTTTTT. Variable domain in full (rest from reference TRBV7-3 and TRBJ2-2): GAGVSQTPSNKVTEKGKYVELRCDPISGHTALYWYRQSLGQGPEFLIYFQGTGAADDSGLPNDRFFAVRPEGSVSTLKIQRTERGDSAVYLCASSPQTWGENRGGELFFGEGSRLTVL.

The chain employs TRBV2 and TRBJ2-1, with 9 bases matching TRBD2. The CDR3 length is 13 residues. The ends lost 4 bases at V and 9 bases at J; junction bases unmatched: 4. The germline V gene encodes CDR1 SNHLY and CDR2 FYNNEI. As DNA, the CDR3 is TGTGCCAGCAGTGTGGCGGGGGGGCCTGAGCAGTTCTTC. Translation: CASSVAGGPEQFF.

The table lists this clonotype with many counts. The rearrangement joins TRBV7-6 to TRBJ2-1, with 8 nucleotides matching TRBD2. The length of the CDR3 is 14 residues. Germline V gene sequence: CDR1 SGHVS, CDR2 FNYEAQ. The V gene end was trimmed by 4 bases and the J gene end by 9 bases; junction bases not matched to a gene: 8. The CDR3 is CASSSSPAGAEQFF. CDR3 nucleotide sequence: TGTGCCAGCAGCTCTAGCCCAGCGGGAGCTGAGCAGTTCTTC.

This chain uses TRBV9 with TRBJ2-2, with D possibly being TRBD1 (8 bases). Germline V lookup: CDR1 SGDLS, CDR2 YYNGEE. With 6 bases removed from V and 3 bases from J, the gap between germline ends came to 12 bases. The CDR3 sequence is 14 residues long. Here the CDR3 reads CASTTGGDTGELFF. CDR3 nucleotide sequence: TGTGCCAGCACCACAGGGGGGGACACCGGGGAGCTGTTTTTT.